This entry features one T cell receptor beta chain sequence. Its antigen is currently not known. No base quality information exists; no much larger clone differs at one position. CDR1 and CDR2, looked up from the germline V gene, are MDHEN and SYDVKM. V loses 6 bases, J loses 7 bases, and the germline ends lie 13 bases apart. The CDR3 covers 12 residues, taking in both the cysteine and the phenylalanine. Here the CDR3 DNA is all that survives: 36 bases in frame from base 1. The entry originates in a study of T cell changes during pregnancy in multiple sclerosis (dated by TCRdb to the late 2010s). For the wider study: Changes in the T cell repertoire over the course of pregnancy were examined in this study in women with multiple sclerosis.

Library construction relied on the immunoSEQ multiplex PCR assay. TCRdb mirrors the immuneACCESS table, restricted to in-frame sequences. Some clones are absent from its copies; in checked studies, under half trace to an unresolved V gene, and the reason for the others is unknown. The sample records roughly 48,000 clones, 88% of which are singletons. The ten top clones hold around 1.2% of the sample. The sequence was obtained from a female donor with multiple sclerosis, enrolled in a pregnancy study. The specimen was CD4+ T cells from peripheral blood mononuclear cells, collected in the second trimester of pregnancy. This chain is built from TRBV28 and TRBJ2-7, with the D gene not clear enough to name. The DNA sequence is TGTGCCAGCAGGGGCCCGCTGCTGGAGCAGTACTTC. It translates as CASRGPLLEQYF.